Reported below is one T cell receptor beta chain. What this receptor recognizes is not known. No per-base quality is available; no much larger clone lies one base away. A distance of 8 bases separates the germline ends of V and J, which lose 6 bases and 2 bases respectively. The CDR3 has 13 amino acids, counting the end cysteine and phenylalanine. This entry keeps only the CDR3 DNA: 39 bases, framed from base 1. These data come from a study of control samples from healthy donors and cancer patients (dated by TCRdb to 2018 to 2020). Library preparation was by the immunoSEQ multiplex PCR assay. As stored in TCRdb, this immuneACCESS dataset retains in-frame rearrangements with V and J assigned. A fraction of the clones does not appear; measured against another copy, unresolved V genes explain less than half of the discrepancy, and the remainder lacks a known reason. In this sample the table shows approximately 97,000 clones, just under 95% of which occur a single time. The ten largest clones take up around 3% of the sample.

This clonotype was obtained from a human donor in good health. The donor label of this sample is uncertain. Source material: blood. The V and J genes are TRBV12-3 or TRBV12-4 and TRBJ1-5, with the D gene call left open. The CDR3 has the sequence CASRMDGNQPQHF. At the DNA level, the sequence is TGTGCCAGCAGGATGGACGGCAATCAGCCCCAGCATTTT.